The source of this TCR beta chain is a study of blood T cell repertoires in COVID-19. Turning to the study itself: From the United States, Italy and Spain came samples of acute and convalescent COVID-19.

Germline V gives CDR1 SGHDN, CDR2 FVKESK. V lost 2 bases, J lost 2 bases, and 7 bases lay in between. The CDR3 has 14 amino acids. Here immunoSEQ multiplex PCR was the method, and the copy in TCRdb shows in-frame clones only, minus some. The table records hundreds of thousands of clones, about 91% of them present only once. The sequencing input was peripheral blood. The source of this sequence is a young man with COVID-19, enrolled during active disease. V and J are TRBV14 and TRBJ2-1, with D maybe TRBD2 (5 bases). The CDR3, as DNA: TGTGCCAGCAGCCAACAGACTACCTACAATGAGCAGTTCTTC. Its protein product is CASSQQTTYNEQFF.